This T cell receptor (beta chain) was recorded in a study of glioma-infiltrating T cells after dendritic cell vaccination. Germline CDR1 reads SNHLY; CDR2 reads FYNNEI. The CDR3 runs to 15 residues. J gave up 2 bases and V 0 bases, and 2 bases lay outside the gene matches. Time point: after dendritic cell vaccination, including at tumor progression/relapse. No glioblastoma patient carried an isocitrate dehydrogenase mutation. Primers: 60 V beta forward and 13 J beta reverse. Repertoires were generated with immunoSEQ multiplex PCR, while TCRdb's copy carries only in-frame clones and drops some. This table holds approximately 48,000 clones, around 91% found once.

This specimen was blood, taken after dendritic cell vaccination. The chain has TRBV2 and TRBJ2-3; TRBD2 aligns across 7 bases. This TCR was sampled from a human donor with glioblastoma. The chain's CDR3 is CASSEAGGPTDTQYF. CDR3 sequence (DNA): TGTGCCAGCAGTGAAGCGGGAGGGCCCACAGATACGCAGTATTTT.